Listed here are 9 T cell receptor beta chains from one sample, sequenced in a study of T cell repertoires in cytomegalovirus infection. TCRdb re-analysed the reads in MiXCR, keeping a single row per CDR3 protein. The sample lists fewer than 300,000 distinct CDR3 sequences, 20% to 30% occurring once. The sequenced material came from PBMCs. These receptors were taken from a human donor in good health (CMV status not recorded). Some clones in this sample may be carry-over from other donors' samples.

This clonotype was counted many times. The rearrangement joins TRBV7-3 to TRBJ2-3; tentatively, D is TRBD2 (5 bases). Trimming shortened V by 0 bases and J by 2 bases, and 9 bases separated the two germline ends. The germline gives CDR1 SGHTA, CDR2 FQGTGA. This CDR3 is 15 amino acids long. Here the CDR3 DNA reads TGTGCCAGCAGCTTAACGAGGGTTAACACAGATACGCAGTATTTT. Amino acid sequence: CASSLTRVNTDTQYF.

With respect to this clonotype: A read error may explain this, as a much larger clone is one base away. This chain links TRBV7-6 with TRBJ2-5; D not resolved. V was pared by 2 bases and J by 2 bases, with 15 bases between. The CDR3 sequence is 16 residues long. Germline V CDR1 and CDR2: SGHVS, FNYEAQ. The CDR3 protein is CASSLLSSGGQETQYF. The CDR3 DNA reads TGTGCCAGCAGCTTACTCTCCAGTGGCGGACAAGAGACCCAGTACTTC. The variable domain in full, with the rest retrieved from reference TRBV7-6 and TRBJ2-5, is GAGVSQSPRYKVTKRGQDVALRCDPISGHVSLYWYRQALGQGPEFLTYFNYEAQQDKSGLPNDRFSAERPEGSISTLTIQRTEQRDSAMYRCASSLLSSGGQETQYFGPGTRLLVL.

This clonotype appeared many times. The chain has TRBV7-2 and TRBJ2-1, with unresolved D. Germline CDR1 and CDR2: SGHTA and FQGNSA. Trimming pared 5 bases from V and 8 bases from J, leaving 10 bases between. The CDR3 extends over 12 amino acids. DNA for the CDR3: TGTGCCAGCAGCCAAAACTATGATGAGCAGTTCTTC. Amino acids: CASSQNYDEQFF.

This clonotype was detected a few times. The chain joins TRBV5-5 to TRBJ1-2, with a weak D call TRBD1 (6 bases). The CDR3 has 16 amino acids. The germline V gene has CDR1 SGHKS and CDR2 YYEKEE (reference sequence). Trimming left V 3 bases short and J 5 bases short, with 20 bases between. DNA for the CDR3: TGTGCCAGCAGCTCTTCGGGGGCCGGACTGGGATATGGCTACACCTTC. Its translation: CASSSSGAGLGYGYTF.

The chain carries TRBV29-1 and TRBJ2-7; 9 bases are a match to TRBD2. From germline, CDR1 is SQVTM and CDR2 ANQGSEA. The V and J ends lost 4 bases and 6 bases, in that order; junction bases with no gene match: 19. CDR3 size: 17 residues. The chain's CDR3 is CSVASPASGIYEGEQYF. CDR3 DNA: TGCAGCGTTGCATCCCCCGCTAGCGGGATTTATGAAGGCGAGCAGTACTTC.

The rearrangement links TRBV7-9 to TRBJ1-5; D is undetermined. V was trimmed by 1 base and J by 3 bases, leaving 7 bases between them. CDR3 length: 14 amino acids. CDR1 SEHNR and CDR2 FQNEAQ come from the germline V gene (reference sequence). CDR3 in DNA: TGTGCCAGCAGCTTAGTAGGCCTCAATCAGCCCCAGCATTTT. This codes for CASSLVGLNQPQHF.

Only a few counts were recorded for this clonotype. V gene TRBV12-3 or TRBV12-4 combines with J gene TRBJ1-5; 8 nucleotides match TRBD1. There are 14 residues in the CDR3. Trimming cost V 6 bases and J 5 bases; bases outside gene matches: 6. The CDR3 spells CASSWTGIDQPQHF. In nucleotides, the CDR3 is TGTGCCAGCAGCTGGACAGGGATCGATCAGCCCCAGCATTTT.

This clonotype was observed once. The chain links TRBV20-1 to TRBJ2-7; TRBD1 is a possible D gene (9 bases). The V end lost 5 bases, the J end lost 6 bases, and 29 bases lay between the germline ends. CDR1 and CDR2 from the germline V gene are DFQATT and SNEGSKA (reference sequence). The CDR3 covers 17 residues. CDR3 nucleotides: TGCAGTGCTTTTATCGCGGGACAGGGAATTCGGGGGGGCGAGCAGTACTTC. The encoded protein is CSAFIAGQGIRGGEQYF.

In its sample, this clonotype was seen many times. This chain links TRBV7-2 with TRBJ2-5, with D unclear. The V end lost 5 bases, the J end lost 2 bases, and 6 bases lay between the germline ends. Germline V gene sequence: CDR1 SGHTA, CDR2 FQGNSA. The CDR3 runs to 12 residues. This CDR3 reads CASSKGQETQYF. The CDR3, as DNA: TGTGCCAGCAGCAAGGGACAAGAGACCCAGTACTTC.